This passage covers 13 T cell receptor beta chains from one sample sequenced in a study of cytomegalovirus exposure and HLA in healthy donors. Primers included in the PCR were 60 Vbeta and 13 Jbeta primers. Sequencing used immunoSEQ multiplex PCR; TCRdb keeps in-frame clones, though not all of them. The sample carries 150,000 to 200,000 clones, roughly 84% recorded once. The sample taken for sequencing was PBMCs. The receptors originated from a man aged 25-40 years in good health and CMV-seronegative.

J is TRBJ2-1 and V is TRBV11-2; 7 bases map to TRBD2. CDR3 size: 16 residues. V shed 1 base and J 3 bases; nucleotides not matched to a gene: 6. From germline, CDR1 is SGHAT and CDR2 FQNNGV. The CDR3 loop is CASSLVGWTSYNEQFF. The CDR3, as DNA: TGTGCCAGCAGCTTAGTAGGCTGGACTAGCTACAATGAGCAGTTCTTC.

This clone was counted a few times. The chain joins TRBV28 to TRBJ2-1; 8 bases fit TRBD2. Trimming cost V 4 bases and J 7 bases; bases outside gene matches: 12. The CDR3 has 16 residues. Germline CDR1 reads MDHEN; CDR2 reads SYDVKM. In DNA form, the CDR3 reads TGTGCCAGCAGTTCGGGAGGGACTCCATCGGTGAATGAGCAGTTCTTC. Translated: CASSSGGTPSVNEQFF.

The V and J genes are TRBV4-1 and TRBJ2-3; TRBD2 matches 9 bases. This CDR3 has 17 residues. Germline V gene sequence: CDR1 MGHRA, CDR2 YSYEKL. The V segment lost 1 base and the J segment 6 bases; nucleotides outside the gene matches: 11. CDR3 DNA: TGCGCCAGCAGCCAAGGCATAGCGGGAGTGGTGACTGATACGCAGTATTTT. This codes for CASSQGIAGVVTDTQYF.

The V call is TRBV4-1, the J call TRBJ2-1, with 14 positions matching TRBD2. CDR3 length: 19 residues. Unmatched junction bases numbered 11, after V lost 0 bases and J lost 7 bases. Germline V gene data show CDR1 as MGHRA and CDR2 as YSYEKL. CDR3 protein: CASSQEGLAGVIGRNEQFF. CDR3 nucleotides: TGCGCCAGCAGCCAAGAGGGACTAGCGGGAGTTATTGGACGGAATGAGCAGTTCTTC.

V and J are TRBV5-1 and TRBJ2-3; D might be TRBD1 (5 bases). CDR3 size: 12 residues. Trimming pared 7 bases from V and 2 bases from J, leaving 8 bases between. Germline loops: CDR1 SGHRS, CDR2 YFSETQ. The CDR3 DNA sequence: TGCGCCAGCGGTGGGGCCACAGATACGCAGTATTTT. Its protein is CASGGATDTQYF.

The rearrangement joins TRBV5-8 to TRBJ1-2; the D is unclear. V was pared by 2 bases and J by 6 bases, with 5 bases between. The germline CDR1 and CDR2 sequences are SGHTS and YDEGEE. The CDR3 has 11 amino acids. The CDR3, as DNA: TGTGCCAGCAGCTTTGCGCATGGCTACACCTTC. Translation gives CASSFAHGYTF.

The chain has TRBV6-5 and TRBJ2-1; D is possibly TRBD1 (6 bases). Germline-derived CDR1 and CDR2 are MNHEY and SVGAGI. Trimming removed 6 bases from V and 6 bases from J, with 6 bases in between. This CDR3 spans 11 amino acids. The CDR3 here is CASSRGNEQFF. The CDR3 DNA reads TGTGCCAGCAGCAGGGGCAATGAGCAGTTCTTC.

This clone was seen only a few times. V gene TRBV7-2 combines with J gene TRBJ2-4; D is possibly TRBD2 (7 bases). CDR1 is SGHTA, CDR2 FQGNSA, per germline. This CDR3 is 17 amino acids long. The germline V and J ends were trimmed by 2 bases and 0 bases, with 14 bases remaining between them. In nucleotides, the CDR3 is TGTGCCAGCAGCTTATTCGAGGGGGGGATAGCCAAAAACATTCAGTACTTC. As protein: CASSLFEGGIAKNIQYF.

The chain recombines TRBV14 with TRBJ1-1, with D possibly matching TRBD1 (5 bases). Per germline, CDR1 SGHDN and CDR2 FVKESK. The CDR3 has 17 amino acids. V lost 0 bases, J lost 5 bases, and 19 bases lay in between. As DNA, the CDR3 is TGTGCCAGCAGCCAAGAAGGCAGGGAGGTCTTTTGGACTGAAGCTTTCTTT. Amino acids: CASSQEGREVFWTEAFF.

The rearrangement links TRBV30 to TRBJ2-3, with 9 bases fitting TRBD1. The V and J ends lost 3 bases and 5 bases, in that order; junction bases with no gene match: 9. The CDR3 length is 15 residues. Germline loops: CDR1 GTSNPN, CDR2 SVGIG (reference sequence). The CDR3 loop reads CAWRNNRGLEDTQYF. The CDR3 bases are TGTGCCTGGAGGAACAACAGGGGGCTTGAAGATACGCAGTATTTT.

The chain carries TRBV6-5 and TRBJ2-5, with a possible D match to TRBD1 (6 bases). Germline loops: CDR1 MNHEY, CDR2 SVGAGI. The CDR3 totals 16 residues. V lost 3 bases to trimming and J lost 4 bases, with 18 bases between them. The CDR3 DNA reads TGTGCCAGCAGTTATTCTTCCAGGGGCGGTCTAGAGACCCAGTACTTC. Translating it yields CASSYSSRGGLETQYF.

The chain carries TRBV15 and TRBJ1-5; D is unclear. The ends were cut back, 1 base at V and 0 bases at J, with 10 bases in the middle. This CDR3 spans 16 amino acids. Germline CDR1 and CDR2: LNHNV and YYDKDF (reference sequence). Written as DNA, the CDR3 is TGTGCCACCAGCAGAGGGTCAGGTGATAGCAATCAGCCCCAGCATTTT. This gives the protein CATSRGSGDSNQPQHF.

This chain joins TRBV10-3 and TRBJ2-5; TRBD2 is a possible D gene (7 bases). V gave up 3 bases and J gave up 2 bases, with 16 bases separating them. Germline V lookup: CDR1 ENHRY, CDR2 SYGVKD. The CDR3 runs to 16 residues. The CDR3 loop is CAISDNEGGLQETQYF. In nucleotides, the CDR3 is TGTGCCATCAGTGATAATGAGGGGGGGTTACAAGAGACCCAGTACTTC.